One and the same sample provided the 10 T cell receptor beta chains below, sequenced in a study of PD-1 blockade in classical Hodgkin lymphoma. Each patient's relapse followed autologous stem cell transplantation, and brentuximab vedotin exposure varied. Magnetic negative selection was used to purify CD4+ T cells from PBMCs that had been thawed. Profiled with immunoSEQ multiplex PCR; TCRdb holds only in-frame clones, not every one. The repertoire consists of approximately 9,900 clones, with 70% to 80% occurring once and the leading ten covering about 4%. The material sequenced was CD4+ T cells from blood, taken at baseline. The origin of the receptors is a human donor with classical Hodgkin lymphoma.

The rearrangement uses TRBV6-6 and TRBJ2-3; possibly TRBD2 for D (6 bases). This CDR3 is 13 amino acids long. Germline V gene data show CDR1 as MNHNY and CDR2 as SVGAGI (reference sequence). V shed 6 bases and J shed 2 bases, with 9 bases lying between them. The CDR3, as DNA: TGTGCCAGCAGACGGGAGTCCACAGATACGCAGTATTTT. This gives the protein CASRRESTDTQYF.

The rearrangement uses TRBV7-5 and TRBJ2-3; the table's D call, TRBD1, has no DNA check behind it. TRBV7-5 is a known pseudogene. The length of the CDR3 is 20 residues. CDR3 amino acids: CVRSLGTGQGAVGGTDTQYF. The DNA of the CDR3 is TGTGTCAGAAGCTTAGGGACCGGACAGGGCGCGGTAGGAGGCACAGATACGCAGTATTTT.

The chain employs TRBV7-9 and TRBJ2-5; D is unresolved. The germline V gene has CDR1 SEHNR and CDR2 FQNEAQ (reference sequence). V dropped 3 bases and J dropped 2 bases, with 4 bases sitting between them. This CDR3 spans 12 amino acids. CDR3 protein: CASSLQQETQYF. The CDR3 DNA reads TGTGCCAGCAGCTTGCAGCAAGAGACCCAGTACTTC.

In its sample, this clone ranks as large. The genes are TRBV5-1 and TRBJ2-7; no reliable D call. The germline V gene has CDR1 SGHRS and CDR2 YFSETQ. V shed 0 bases and J shed 1 base, with 8 bases lying between them. This CDR3 spans 14 amino acids. CDR3: CASSLDPSSYEQYF. CDR3 nucleotides: TGCGCCAGCAGCTTGGATCCCTCATCCTACGAGCAGTACTTC.

V and J are TRBV4-1 and TRBJ2-1; D is uncertain. The CDR3 totals 16 residues. Per the germline V gene, CDR1 is MGHRA and CDR2 is YSYEKL. Trimming removed 1 base from V and 9 bases from J, with 19 bases in between. This chain's CDR3 is CASSQVVGEGLGEQFF. Written as DNA, the CDR3 is TGCGCCAGCAGCCAAGTGGTAGGTGAAGGATTGGGTGAGCAGTTCTTC.

The genes are TRBV28 and TRBJ1-6; 7 nucleotides agree with TRBD1. CDR1 MDHEN and CDR2 SYDVKM come from the germline V gene. V lost 3 bases to trimming and J lost 7 bases; unmatched junction nucleotides: 9. This CDR3 comprises 16 residues. This CDR3 is CASSFPGGQQNSPLHF. The DNA of the CDR3 is TGTGCCAGCAGTTTTCCGGGGGGACAGCAGAATTCACCCCTCCACTTT.

This clone turned up a few times. The CDR3 is CASSLRASGTYEQYF. As DNA, the CDR3 is TGTGCCAGCAGCTTACGGGCTAGCGGCACCTACGAGCAGTACTTC. This chain joins TRBV11-2 and TRBJ2-7; TRBD2 agrees at 7 bases. This CDR3 comprises 15 residues. J lost 2 bases, V lost 2 bases, and 6 bases had no gene match. The germline gives CDR1 SGHAT, CDR2 FQNNGV.

The chain employs TRBV6-5 and TRBJ2-1; possible D gene TRBD2, 6 bases. The CDR3 runs to 11 residues. The V end was cut by 7 bases, the J end by 14 bases, with 15 bases between. CDR1 and CDR2 (germline): MNHEY, SVGAGI. CDR3: CASTHGGEKFF. CDR3 in DNA: TGTGCCAGCACCCACGGGGGAGAGAAGTTCTTC.

In its sample, this clone was seen a few times. J is TRBJ2-2 and V is TRBV4-2, with unresolved D. CDR3 length equals 13 residues. Germline V CDR1 and CDR2: LGHNA, YNFKEQ. Trimming cost V 1 base and J 8 bases, with 8 bases left between them. The CDR3 coding sequence is TGTGCCAGCAGCCAAGTCGGTTATGGGGAGCTGTTTTTT. It specifies CASSQVGYGELFF.

This clone was seen more than once but under ten times. This chain uses TRBV19 with TRBJ1-5, with D perhaps matching TRBD1 (5 bases). Trimming took 5 bases from V and 1 from J, leaving 12 bases between them. CDR3 length: 15 amino acids. Germline-derived CDR1 and CDR2 are LNHDA and SQIVND (reference sequence). DNA of the CDR3: TGTGCCAGTAGTGGCAAACAGGCGAGCAATCAGCCCCAGCATTTT. Protein sequence: CASSGKQASNQPQHF.